This TCR beta chain was sequenced during a study of cytomegalovirus exposure and HLA in healthy donors. The CDR3 is 15 amino acids. V gave up 4 bases and J gave up 5 bases, with 15 bases separating them. Germline lookup yields CDR1 MNHEY and CDR2 SVGAGI. PCR employed 60 Vbeta and 13 Jbeta primers. Using immunoSEQ multiplex PCR, the repertoire was profiled, and TCRdb retains in-frame clones only, with some absent. The table lists 100,000 to 150,000 clones, 81% of them singletons. The sequencing input was PBMCs. The sequence came from a man in his late teens or twenties in good health and CMV-seronegative. The chain couples TRBV6-5 to TRBJ1-5, with D possibly matching TRBD1 (6 bases). The CDR3 nucleotides read TGTGCCAGCAGTTTATCAGGGGAATCTTATCAGCCCCAGCATTTT. It translates to CASSLSGESYQPQHF.